This T cell receptor (beta chain) was identified during a study of blood T cell repertoires in COVID-19. This clone is labeled as medium-sized. CDR3 length: 16 amino acids. Germline V CDR1 and CDR2: LNHDA, SQIVND (reference sequence). V lost 3 bases, J lost 8 bases, and 13 bases stayed unmatched. Seattle patients were enrolled while actively infected and followed longitudinally. As processed by the authors: It was from reference gene primer amplification that nucleated cell counts were estimated. The protocol was immunoSEQ multiplex PCR, while the TCRdb copy is restricted to in-frame clones and leaves out a portion. V, J and clone size derive from that table, while D and trimming were established from the DNA sequence. The sample holds roughly 70,000 clones; around nine tenths are singletons and the top ten take about 5.7%.

J is TRBJ1-2 and V is TRBV19; 9 bases align to TRBD1. The TCR was taken from a man of 80 years or more with COVID-19, enrolled during active disease. The sequenced sample consisted of peripheral blood. CDR3 residues: CASSMSRTGAAGGYTF. In DNA form, the CDR3 reads TGTGCCAGTAGTATGTCGAGGACAGGGGCCGCTGGAGGCTACACCTTC. The full variable domain, its missing parts supplied by reference TRBV19 and TRBJ1-2, is DGGITQSPKYLFRKEGQNVTLSCEQNLNHDAMYWYRQDPGQGLRLIYYSQIVNDFQKGDIAEGYSVSREKKESFPLTVTSAQKNPTAFYLCASSMSRTGAAGGYTFGSGTRLTVV.